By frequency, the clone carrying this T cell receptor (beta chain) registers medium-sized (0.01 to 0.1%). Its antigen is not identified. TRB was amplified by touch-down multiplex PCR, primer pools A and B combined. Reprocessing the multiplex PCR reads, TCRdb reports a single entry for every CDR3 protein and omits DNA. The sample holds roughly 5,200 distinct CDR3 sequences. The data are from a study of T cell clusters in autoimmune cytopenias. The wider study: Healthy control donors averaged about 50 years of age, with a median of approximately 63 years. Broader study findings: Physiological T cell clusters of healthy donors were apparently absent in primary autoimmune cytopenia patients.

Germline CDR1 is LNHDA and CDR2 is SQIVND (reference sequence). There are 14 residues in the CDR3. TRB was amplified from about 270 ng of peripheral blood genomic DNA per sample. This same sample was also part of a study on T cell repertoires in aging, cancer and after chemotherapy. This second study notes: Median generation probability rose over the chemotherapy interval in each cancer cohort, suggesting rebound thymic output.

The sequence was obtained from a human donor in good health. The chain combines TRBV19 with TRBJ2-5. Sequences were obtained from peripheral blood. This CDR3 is CASSPQGASGTQYF. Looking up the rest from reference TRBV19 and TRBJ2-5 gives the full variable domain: DGGITQSPKYLFRKEGQNVTLSCEQNLNHDAMYWYRQDPGQGLRLIYYSQIVNDFQKGDIAEGYSVSREKKESFPLTVTSAQKNPTAFYLCASSPQGASGTQYFGPGTRLLVL.